This T cell receptor (beta chain) was captured in a study of blood T cell repertoires in COVID-19. Study at large: From the United States, Italy and Spain came samples of acute and convalescent COVID-19. Nucleic acid was either cDNA or gDNA, and it came from T cells, B-cell-depleted T cells, or PBMCs.

Germline V CDR1 and CDR2: LNHDA, SQIVND (reference sequence). This CDR3 has 17 residues. J was trimmed by 5 bases and V by 6 bases; bases with no gene match: 15. Original handling: Reference gene primer amplification yielded estimated nucleated cell counts. Clones were read by immunoSEQ multiplex PCR, and TCRdb kept only the in-frame ones, dropping some. The D gene and trimming were derived from the DNA, and the V and J assignments and clone size from that table. Among roughly 150,000 clones listed, roughly 85% were seen once. The chain combines TRBV19 with TRBJ1-1; 10 bases match TRBD1. The receptor was isolated from a human donor in a cohort sampled during active COVID-19. Sequenced sample: peripheral blood. The CDR3 is CASRVSDRGRRWTEAFF. DNA of the CDR3: TGTGCCAGTAGGGTATCCGACAGGGGGCGCCGATGGACTGAAGCTTTCTTT.